This T cell receptor (beta chain) was profiled in a study of beta chain features in type 1 diabetes. Points from the study as a whole: High TCR expression in some cells could lead to their over-representation in cDNA sequencing. Moderate yet significant TCRB CDR3 shortening was seen in Type 1 diabetes patients in all four CD4+ subsets.

Germline V gene data show CDR1 as SQVTM and CDR2 as ANQGSEA. The CDR3 runs 14 residues. Trimming left V 6 bases short and J 0 bases short, with 12 bases between. The study reverse transcribed the entire isolated RNA, so it sequenced expressed TCRB transcripts. Repertoires were generated with immunoSEQ multiplex PCR, while TCRdb's copy carries only in-frame clones and drops some. The sample lists around 44,000 clones, approximately 48% occurring once. To note about this clone: Its specificity is unknown.

This chain uses TRBV29-1 with TRBJ2-1, with D possibly matching TRBD2 (5 bases). Sequencing was done on a sample of stem cell memory CD4+ T cells from blood. This TCR was sampled from a woman aged 30 to 39 in good health. DNA of the CDR3: TGCAGCGTACCTAGCACGAGCTCCTACAATGAGCAGTTCTTC. This encodes CSVPSTSSYNEQFF.